Ten or more counts support the clone carrying this T cell receptor (beta chain). An end of the junction does not agree with germline; a read error may underlie this. This entry comes from a study of breast tumors, draining lymph nodes, adjacent tissues. Each CDR3 protein is one row after TCRdb ran MiXCR on the multiplex PCR reads. The sample holds some 100,000 distinct CDR3 sequences, roughly 20% seen once. Axillary draining lymph nodes of breast cancer patients supplied the node samples. Sequencing was performed on axillary lymph node tissue. This TCR was recovered from a female donor with breast cancer. Some clones in this sample may be carry-over from other donors' samples.

The CDR3 protein is CASSQDPGGSYSEQFF. Here the CDR3 DNA reads TGCGCCAGCAGCCAAGATCCCGGTGGCTCTTACAGTGAGCAGTTCTTC. The rearrangement joins TRBV4-1 to TRBJ2-1; D gene ambiguous. CDR1 and CDR2 from the germline V gene are MGHRA and YSYEKL. The CDR3 loop spans 16 amino acids.